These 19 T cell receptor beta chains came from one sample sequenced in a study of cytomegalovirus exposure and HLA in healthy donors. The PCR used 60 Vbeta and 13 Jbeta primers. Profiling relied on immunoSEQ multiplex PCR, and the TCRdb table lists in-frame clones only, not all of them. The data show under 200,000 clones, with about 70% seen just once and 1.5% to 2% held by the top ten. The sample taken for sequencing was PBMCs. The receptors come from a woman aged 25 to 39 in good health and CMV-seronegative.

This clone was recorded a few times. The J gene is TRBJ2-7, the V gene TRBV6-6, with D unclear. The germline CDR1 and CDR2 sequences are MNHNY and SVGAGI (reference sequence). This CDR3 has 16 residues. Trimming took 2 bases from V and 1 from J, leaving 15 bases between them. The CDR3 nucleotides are TGTGCCAGCAGTTACGTCGAGGTTTGGAGTTCCTACGAGCAGTACTTC. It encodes CASSYVEVWSSYEQYF.

CDR3 coding DNA: TGCAGCGTTCCCCGGGGGTACCACTATGGCTACACCTTC. Amino acids: CSVPRGYHYGYTF. V is TRBV29-1 and J is TRBJ1-2; TRBD1 might be the D (5 bases). This CDR3 contains 13 residues. V lost 5 bases to trimming and J lost 3 bases, with 13 bases between them. Germline CDR1 and CDR2: SQVTM and ANQGSEA.

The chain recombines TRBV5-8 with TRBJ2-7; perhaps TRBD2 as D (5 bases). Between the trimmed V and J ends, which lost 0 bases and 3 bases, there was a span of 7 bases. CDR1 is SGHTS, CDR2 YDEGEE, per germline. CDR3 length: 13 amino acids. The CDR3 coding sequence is TGTGCCAGCAGCTTGGTACTAGGCTACGAGCAGTACTTC. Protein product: CASSLVLGYEQYF.

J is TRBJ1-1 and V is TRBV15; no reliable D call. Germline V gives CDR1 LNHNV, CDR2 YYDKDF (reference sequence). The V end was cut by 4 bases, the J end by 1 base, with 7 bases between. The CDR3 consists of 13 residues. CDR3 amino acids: CATSIRANTEAFF. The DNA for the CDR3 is TGTGCCACCAGCATCCGCGCGAACACTGAAGCTTTCTTT.

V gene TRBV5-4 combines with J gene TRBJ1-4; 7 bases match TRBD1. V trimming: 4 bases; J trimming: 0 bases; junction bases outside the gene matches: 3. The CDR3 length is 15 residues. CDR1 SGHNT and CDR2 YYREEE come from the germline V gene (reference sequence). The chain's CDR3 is CASSPDRPTNEKLFF. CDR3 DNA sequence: TGTGCCAGCAGCCCGGACAGGCCAACTAATGAAAAACTGTTTTTT.

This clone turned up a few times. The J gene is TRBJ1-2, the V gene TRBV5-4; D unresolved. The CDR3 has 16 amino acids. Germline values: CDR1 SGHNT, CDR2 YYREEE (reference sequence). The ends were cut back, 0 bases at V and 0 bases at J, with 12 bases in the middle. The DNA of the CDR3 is TGTGCCAGCAGCTTGGAAACAGTACTAGCTAACTATGGCTACACCTTC. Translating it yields CASSLETVLANYGYTF. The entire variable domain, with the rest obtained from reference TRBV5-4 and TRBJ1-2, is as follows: ETGVTQSPTHLIKTRGQQVTLRCSSQSGHNTVSWYQQALGQGPQFIFQYYREEENGRGNFPPRFSGLQFPNYSSELNVNALELDDSALYLCASSLETVLANYGYTFGSGTRLTVV.

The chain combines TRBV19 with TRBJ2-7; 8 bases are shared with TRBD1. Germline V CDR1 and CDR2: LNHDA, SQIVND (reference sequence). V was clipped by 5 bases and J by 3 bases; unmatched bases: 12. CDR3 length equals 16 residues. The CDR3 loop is CASSVGGTGSIYEQYF. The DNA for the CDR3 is TGTGCCAGTAGTGTTGGAGGGACAGGTAGTATCTACGAGCAGTACTTC.

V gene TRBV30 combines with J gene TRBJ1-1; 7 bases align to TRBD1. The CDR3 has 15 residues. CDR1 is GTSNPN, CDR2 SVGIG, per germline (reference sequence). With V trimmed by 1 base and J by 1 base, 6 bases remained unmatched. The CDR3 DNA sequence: TGTGCCTGGAGTGGGGACAGATTGGGGAACACTGAAGCTTTCTTT. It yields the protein CAWSGDRLGNTEAFF. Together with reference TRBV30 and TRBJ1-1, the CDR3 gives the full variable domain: SQTIHQWPATLVQPVGSPLSLECTVEGTSNPNLYWYRQAAGRGLQLLFYSVGIGQISSEVPQNLSASRPQDRQFILSSKKLLLSDSGFYLCAWSGDRLGNTEAFFGQGTRLTVV.

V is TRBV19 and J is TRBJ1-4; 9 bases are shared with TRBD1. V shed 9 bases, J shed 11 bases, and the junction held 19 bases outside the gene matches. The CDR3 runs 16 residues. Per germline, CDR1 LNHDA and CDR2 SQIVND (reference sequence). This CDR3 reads CASSGQGAIGVEKLFF. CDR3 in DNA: TGTGCCAGCTCGGGACAGGGTGCAATCGGGGTGGAGAAACTGTTTTTT.

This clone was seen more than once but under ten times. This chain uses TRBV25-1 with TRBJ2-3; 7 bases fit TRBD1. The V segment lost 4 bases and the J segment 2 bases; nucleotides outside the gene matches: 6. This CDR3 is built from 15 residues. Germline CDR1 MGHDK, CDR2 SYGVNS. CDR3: CASSVATGITDTQYF. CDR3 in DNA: TGTGCCAGCAGTGTGGCGACAGGGATCACAGATACGCAGTATTTT.

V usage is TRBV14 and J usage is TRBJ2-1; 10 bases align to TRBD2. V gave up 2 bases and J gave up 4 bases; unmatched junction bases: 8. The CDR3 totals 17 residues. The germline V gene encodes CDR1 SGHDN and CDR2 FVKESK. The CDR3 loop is CASSQLFETSGYNEQFF. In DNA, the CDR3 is TGTGCCAGCAGCCAACTATTCGAGACTAGCGGGTACAATGAGCAGTTCTTC. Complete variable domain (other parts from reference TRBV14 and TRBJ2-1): EAGVTQFPSHSVIEKGQTVTLRCDPISGHDNLYWYRRVMGKEIKFLLHFVKESKQDESGMPNNRFLAERTGGTYSTLKVQPAELEDSGVYFCASSQLFETSGYNEQFFGPGTRLTVL.

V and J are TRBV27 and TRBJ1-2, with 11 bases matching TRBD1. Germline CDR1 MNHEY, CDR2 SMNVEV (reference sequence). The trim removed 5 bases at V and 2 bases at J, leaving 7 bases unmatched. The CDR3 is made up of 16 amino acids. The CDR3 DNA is TGTGCCAGCAGTAACGGACAGGGGGCAATCAACTATGGCTACACCTTC. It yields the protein CASSNGQGAINYGYTF.

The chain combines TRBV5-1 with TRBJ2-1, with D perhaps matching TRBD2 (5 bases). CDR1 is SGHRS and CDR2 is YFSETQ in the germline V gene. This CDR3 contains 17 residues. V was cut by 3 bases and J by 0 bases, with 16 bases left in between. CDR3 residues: CASSWALRASSYNEQFF. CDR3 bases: TGCGCCAGCAGCTGGGCCTTGCGGGCGAGCTCCTACAATGAGCAGTTCTTC.

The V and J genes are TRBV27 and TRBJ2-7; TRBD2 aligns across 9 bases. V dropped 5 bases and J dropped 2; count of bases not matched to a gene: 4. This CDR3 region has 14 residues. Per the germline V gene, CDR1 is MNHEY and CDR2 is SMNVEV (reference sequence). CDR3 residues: CASSLAGRAYEQYF. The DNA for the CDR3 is TGTGCCAGCAGTCTAGCGGGAAGGGCCTACGAGCAGTACTTC.

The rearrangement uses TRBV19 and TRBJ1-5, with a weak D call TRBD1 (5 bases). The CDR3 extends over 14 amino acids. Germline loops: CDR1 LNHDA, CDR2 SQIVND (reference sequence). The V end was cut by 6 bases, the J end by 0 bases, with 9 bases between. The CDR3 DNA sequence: TGTGCCAGTAGGAGACAGAGTAGCAATCAGCCCCAGCATTTT. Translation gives CASRRQSSNQPQHF. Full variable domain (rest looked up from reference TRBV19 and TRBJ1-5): DGGITQSPKYLFRKEGQNVTLSCEQNLNHDAMYWYRQDPGQGLRLIYYSQIVNDFQKGDIAEGYSVSREKKESFPLTVTSAQKNPTAFYLCASRRQSSNQPQHFGDGTRLSIL.

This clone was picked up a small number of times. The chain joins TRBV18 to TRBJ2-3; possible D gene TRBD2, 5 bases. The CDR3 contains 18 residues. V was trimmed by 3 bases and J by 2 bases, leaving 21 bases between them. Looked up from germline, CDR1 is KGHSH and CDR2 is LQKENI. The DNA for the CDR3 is TGTGCCAGCTCACCCCTTCTTCGGGGAAAGCAGACCACAGATACGCAGTATTTT. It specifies CASSPLLRGKQTTDTQYF.

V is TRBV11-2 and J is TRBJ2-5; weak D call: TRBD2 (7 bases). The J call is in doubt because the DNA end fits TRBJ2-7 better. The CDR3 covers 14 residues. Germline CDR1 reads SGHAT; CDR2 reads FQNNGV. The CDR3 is CASSRPGGPDEQYF. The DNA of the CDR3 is TGTGCCAGCAGCCGTCCCGGGGGGCCGGACGAGCAGTACTTC.

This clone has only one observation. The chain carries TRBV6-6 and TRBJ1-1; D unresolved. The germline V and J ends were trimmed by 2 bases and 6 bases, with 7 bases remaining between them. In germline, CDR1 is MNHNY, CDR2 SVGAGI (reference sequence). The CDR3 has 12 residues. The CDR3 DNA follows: TGTGCCAGCAGTTACCGCGGGGCTGAAGCTTTCTTT. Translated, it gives CASSYRGAEAFF.

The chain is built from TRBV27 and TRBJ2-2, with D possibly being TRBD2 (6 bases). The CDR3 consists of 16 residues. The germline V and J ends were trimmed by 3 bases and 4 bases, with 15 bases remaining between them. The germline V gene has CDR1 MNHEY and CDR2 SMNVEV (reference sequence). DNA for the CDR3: TGTGCCAGCAGTTTTGGAGGGCGGAGGAGCACCGGGGAGCTGTTTTTT. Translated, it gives CASSFGGRRSTGELFF.